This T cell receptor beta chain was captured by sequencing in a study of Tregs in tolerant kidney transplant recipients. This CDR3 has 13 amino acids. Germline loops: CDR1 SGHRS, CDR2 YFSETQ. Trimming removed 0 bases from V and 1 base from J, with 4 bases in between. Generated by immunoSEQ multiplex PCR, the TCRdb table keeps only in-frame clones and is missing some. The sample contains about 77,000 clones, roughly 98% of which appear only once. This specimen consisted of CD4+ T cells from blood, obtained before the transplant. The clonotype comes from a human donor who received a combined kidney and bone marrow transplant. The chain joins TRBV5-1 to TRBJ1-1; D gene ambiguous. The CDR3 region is CASSLGGNTEAFF. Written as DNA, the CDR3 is TGCGCCAGCAGCTTGGGAGGGAACACTGAAGCTTTCTTT.